This T cell receptor beta chain originates from a study of blood T cell repertoires in COVID-19. Study information: Material from acute and convalescent COVID-19 was sourced from the United States, Italy and Spain. The cDNA or gDNA used as material had been derived from T cells, B-cell-depleted T cells, or PBMCs.

Authors' analysis steps: Reference gene primers were amplified, and this amplification served to estimate nucleated cell counts. Method: immunoSEQ multiplex PCR; TCRdb's copy keeps in-frame clones and lacks some. The DNA was the basis for D and trimming; V, J and clone size are from that table. This table has about 110,000 clones, around 80% appearing once. Germline V gene data show CDR1 as MNHNY and CDR2 as SVGAGI (reference sequence). The germline V and J ends were trimmed by 4 bases and 0 bases, with 10 bases remaining between them. This CDR3 spans 15 amino acids. The chain links TRBV6-6 to TRBJ1-3; D is ambiguous. Sequenced material: peripheral blood. The source is a human donor in a cohort sampled during active or convalescent COVID-19. The CDR3 DNA reads TGTGCCAGCAGTTCGCGTCCAAACTCTGGAAACACCATATATTTT. It translates to CASSSRPNSGNTIYF.